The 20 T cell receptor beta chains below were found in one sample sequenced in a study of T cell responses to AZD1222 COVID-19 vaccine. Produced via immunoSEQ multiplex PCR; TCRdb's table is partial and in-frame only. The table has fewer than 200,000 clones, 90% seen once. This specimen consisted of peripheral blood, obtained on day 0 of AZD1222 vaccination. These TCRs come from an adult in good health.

The CDR3 spells CASSLQASGRAYEQFF. The CDR3 DNA is TGTGCCAGCTCACTCCAGGCTAGCGGGAGGGCTTATGAGCAGTTCTTC. V and J are TRBV18 and TRBJ2-1, with 12 bases fitting TRBD2. Germline CDR1 reads KGHSH; CDR2 reads LQKENI. With 4 bases clipped from V and 8 bases from J, the junction kept 9 bases outside the gene matches. CDR3 length equals 16 residues.

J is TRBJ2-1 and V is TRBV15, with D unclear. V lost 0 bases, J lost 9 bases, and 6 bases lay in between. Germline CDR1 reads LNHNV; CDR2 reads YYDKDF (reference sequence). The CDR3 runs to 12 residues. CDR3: CATSRDTGEQFF. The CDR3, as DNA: TGTGCCACCAGCAGAGATACCGGTGAGCAGTTCTTC.

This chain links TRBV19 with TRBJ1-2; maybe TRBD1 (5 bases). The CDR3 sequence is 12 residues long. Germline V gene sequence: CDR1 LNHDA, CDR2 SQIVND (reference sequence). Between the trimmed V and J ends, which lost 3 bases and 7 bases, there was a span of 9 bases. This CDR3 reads CASSILDSGYTF. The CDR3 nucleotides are TGTGCCAGTAGTATCCTCGACAGTGGCTACACCTTC.

The CDR3 coding sequence is TGTGCCAGCAGAAATAGGGGACAGGAGAACACTGAAGCTTTCTTT. Its protein is CASRNRGQENTEAFF. The V call is TRBV28, the J call TRBJ1-1, with TRBD1 matching 8 bases. CDR3 length equals 15 residues. Trimming removed 6 bases from V and 1 base from J; junction bases left unmatched: 7. Germline CDR1 is MDHEN and CDR2 is SYDVKM.

The CDR3 protein is CASSPDRGGNTIYF. The CDR3 region has the DNA TGTGCCAGCTCACCAGACAGGGGTGGAAACACCATATATTTT. J is TRBJ1-3 and V is TRBV18; 8 nucleotides match TRBD1. The CDR3 consists of 14 residues. J lost 3 bases, V lost 2 bases, and 0 bases had no gene match. CDR1 KGHSH and CDR2 LQKENI come from the germline V gene.

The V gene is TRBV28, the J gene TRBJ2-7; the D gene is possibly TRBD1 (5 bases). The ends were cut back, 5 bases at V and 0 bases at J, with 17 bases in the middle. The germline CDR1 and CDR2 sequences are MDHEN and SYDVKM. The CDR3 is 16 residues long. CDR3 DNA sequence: TGTGCCAGCAGTCTATACCGGACAAGGAGCTCCTACGAGCAGTACTTC. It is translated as CASSLYRTRSSYEQYF.

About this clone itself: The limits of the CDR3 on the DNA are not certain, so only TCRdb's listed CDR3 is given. This chain's CDR3 is CASTSGQGYLSYEQYF. The gene calls are TRBV19 and TRBJ2-7. Germline V gene lookup returns CDR1 LNHDA and CDR2 SQIVND (reference sequence). The CDR3 is 16 residues long, ends included.

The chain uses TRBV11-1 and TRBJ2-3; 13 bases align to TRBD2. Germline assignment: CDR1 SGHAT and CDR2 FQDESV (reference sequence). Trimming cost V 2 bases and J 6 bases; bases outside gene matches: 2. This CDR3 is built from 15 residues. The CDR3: CASSLRTSGGDTQYF. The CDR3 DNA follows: TGTGCCAGCAGCTTACGGACTAGCGGGGGCGATACGCAGTATTTT. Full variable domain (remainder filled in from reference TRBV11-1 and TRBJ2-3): EAEVAQSPRYKITEKSQAVAFWCDPISGHATLYWYRQILGQGPELLVQFQDESVVDDSQLPKDRFSAERLKGVDSTLKIQPAELGDSAMYLCASSLRTSGGDTQYFGPGTRLTVL.

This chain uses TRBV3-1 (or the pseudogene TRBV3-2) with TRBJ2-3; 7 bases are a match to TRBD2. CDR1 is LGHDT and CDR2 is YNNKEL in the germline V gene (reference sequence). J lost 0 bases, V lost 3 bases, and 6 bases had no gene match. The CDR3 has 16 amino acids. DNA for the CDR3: TGTGCCAGCAGCCAGGCCGGTAGCGGGAGCACAGATACGCAGTATTTT. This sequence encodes CASSQAGSGSTDTQYF.

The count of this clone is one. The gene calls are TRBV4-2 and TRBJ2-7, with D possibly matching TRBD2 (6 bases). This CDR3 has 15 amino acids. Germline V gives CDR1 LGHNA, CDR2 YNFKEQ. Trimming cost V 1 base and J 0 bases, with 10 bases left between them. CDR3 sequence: CASSQALDYSYEQYF. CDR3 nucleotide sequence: TGTGCCAGCAGCCAAGCCCTGGACTACTCCTACGAGCAGTACTTC.

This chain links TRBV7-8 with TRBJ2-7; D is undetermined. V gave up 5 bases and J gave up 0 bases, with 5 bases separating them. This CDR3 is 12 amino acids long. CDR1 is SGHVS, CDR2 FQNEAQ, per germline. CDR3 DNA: TGTGCCAGCAGCCATAGCTCCTACGAGCAGTACTTC. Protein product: CASSHSSYEQYF.

CDR3 DNA sequence: TGTGCCAGCTCACTAGGACCGAAGAATGAAGCTTTCTTT. Its protein is CASSLGPKNEAFF. The V and J genes are TRBV18 and TRBJ1-1; D gene ambiguous. The CDR3 loop spans 13 amino acids. In germline, CDR1 is KGHSH, CDR2 LQKENI. Trimming stripped 4 bases from V and 7 bases from J, with 13 bases between.

Written as DNA, the CDR3 is TGTGCCAGCTCACCGGTTCACTCCGGGACAGGGGGATACGAGCAGTACTTC. As protein: CASSPVHSGTGGYEQYF. The genes are TRBV18 and TRBJ2-7, with 11 bases fitting TRBD1. In germline, CDR1 is KGHSH, CDR2 LQKENI. V was clipped by 3 bases and J by 4 bases; unmatched bases: 11. This CDR3 spans 17 amino acids.

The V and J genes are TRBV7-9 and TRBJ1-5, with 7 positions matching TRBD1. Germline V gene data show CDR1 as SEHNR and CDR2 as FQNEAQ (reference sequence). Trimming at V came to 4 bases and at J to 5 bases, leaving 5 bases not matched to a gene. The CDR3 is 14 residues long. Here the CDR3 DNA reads TGTGCCAGCAGCTCTCCAGGGGGAGATCAGCCCCAGCATTTT. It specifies CASSSPGGDQPQHF.

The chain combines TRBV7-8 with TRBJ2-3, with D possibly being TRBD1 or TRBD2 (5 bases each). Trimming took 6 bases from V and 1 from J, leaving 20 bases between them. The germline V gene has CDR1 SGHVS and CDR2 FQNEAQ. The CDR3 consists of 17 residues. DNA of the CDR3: TGTGCCAGCAGGCCCCACCGGGGTGTGGGGGGCACAGATACGCAGTATTTT. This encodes CASRPHRGVGGTDTQYF.

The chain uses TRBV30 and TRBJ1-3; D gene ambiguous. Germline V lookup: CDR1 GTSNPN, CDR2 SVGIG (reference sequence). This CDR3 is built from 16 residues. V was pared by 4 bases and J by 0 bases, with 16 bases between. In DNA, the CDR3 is TGTGCCTGGACTTTCTCGACGGGTTTCTCTGGAAACACCATATATTTT. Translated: CAWTFSTGFSGNTIYF.

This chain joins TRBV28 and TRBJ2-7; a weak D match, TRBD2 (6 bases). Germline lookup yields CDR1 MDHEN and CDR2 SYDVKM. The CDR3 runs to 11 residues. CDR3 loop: CAFGSSYEQYF. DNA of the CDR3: TGTGCTTTCGGGAGCTCCTACGAGCAGTACTTC.

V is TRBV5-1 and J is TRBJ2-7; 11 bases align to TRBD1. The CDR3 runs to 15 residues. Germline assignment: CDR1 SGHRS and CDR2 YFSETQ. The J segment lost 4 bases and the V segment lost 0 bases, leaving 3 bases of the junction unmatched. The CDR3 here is CASSLDGQGAYEQYF. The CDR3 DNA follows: TGCGCCAGCAGCTTGGACGGACAGGGGGCATACGAGCAGTACTTC.

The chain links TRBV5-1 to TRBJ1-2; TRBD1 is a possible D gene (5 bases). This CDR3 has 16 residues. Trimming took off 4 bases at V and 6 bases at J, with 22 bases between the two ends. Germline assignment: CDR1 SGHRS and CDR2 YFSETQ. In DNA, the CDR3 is TGCGCCAGCAGCCGACAAGAACCGGGCACGGGGGATGGCTACACCTTC. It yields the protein CASSRQEPGTGDGYTF.

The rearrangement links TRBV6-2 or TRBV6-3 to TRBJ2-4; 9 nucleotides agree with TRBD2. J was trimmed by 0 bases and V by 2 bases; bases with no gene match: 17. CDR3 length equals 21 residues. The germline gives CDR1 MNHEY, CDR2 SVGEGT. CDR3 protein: CASSYETARLAAQLAKNIQYF. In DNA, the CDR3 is TGTGCCAGCAGTTACGAAACCGCCCGACTAGCGGCCCAACTAGCCAAAAACATTCAGTACTTC.